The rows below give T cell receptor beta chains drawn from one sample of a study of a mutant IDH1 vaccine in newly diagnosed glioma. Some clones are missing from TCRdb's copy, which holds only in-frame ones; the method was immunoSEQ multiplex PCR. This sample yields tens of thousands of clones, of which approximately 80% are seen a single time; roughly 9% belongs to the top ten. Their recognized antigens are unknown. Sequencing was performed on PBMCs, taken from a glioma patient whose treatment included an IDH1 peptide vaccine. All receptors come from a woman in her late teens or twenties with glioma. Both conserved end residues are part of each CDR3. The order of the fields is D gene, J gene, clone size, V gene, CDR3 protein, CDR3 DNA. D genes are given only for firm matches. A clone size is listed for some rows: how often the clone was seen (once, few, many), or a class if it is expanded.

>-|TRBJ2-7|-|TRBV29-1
CSASGTAVEQYF
TGCAGCGCCTCCGGGACGGCAGTCGAGCAGTACTTC
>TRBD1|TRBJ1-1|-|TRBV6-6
CASRDRAANTEAFF
TGTGCCAGCAGGGACAGGGCGGCGAACACTGAAGCTTTCTTT
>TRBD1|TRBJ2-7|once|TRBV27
CASSLWTGDEQYF
TGTGCCAGCAGCCTGTGGACAGGCGACGAGCAGTACTTC
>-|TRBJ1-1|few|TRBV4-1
CASSHSGPVAFF
TGCGCCAGCAGCCACTCAGGGCCTGTCGCTTTCTTT
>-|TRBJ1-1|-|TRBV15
CATSIDMNTEAFF
TGTGCCACCAGTATAGACATGAACACTGAAGCTTTCTTT
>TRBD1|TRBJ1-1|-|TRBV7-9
CASSSRQGVMNTEAFF
TGTGCCAGCAGCTCAAGACAGGGGGTGATGAACACTGAAGCTTTCTTT
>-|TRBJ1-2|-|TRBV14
CASSHNRPGGYTF
TGTGCCAGCAGCCATAACAGGCCTGGGGGCTACACCTTC
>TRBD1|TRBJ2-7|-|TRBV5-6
CASSRTGVDEQYF
TGTGCCAGCAGCCGGACAGGGGTCGACGAGCAGTACTTC
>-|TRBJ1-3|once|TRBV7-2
CASSLAQGYSGNTIYF
TGTGCCAGCAGCTTAGCGCAGGGTTACTCTGGAAACACCATATATTTT
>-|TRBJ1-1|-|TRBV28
CASQRAGGMNTEAFF
TGTGCCAGCCAGAGAGCAGGTGGAATGAACACTGAAGCTTTCTTT
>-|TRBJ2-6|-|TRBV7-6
CASSLAPSGANVLTF
TGTGCCAGCAGCTTAGCCCCCTCTGGGGCCAACGTCCTGACTTTC
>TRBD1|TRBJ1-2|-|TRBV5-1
CASSLVGTGGTGYTF
TGCGCCAGCAGCTTGGTAGGGACAGGGGGTACTGGCTACACCTTC
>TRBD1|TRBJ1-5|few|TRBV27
CASRVTGPNQPQHF
TGTGCCAGCAGGGTGACAGGGCCCAATCAGCCCCAGCATTTT
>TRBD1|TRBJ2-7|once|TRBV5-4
CASSRGTGQGSYEQYF
TGTGCCAGCAGCCGAGGGACCGGACAGGGGTCCTACGAGCAGTACTTC
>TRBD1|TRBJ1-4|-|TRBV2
CASILGTGEKLFF
TGTGCCAGCATCCTAGGGACAGGGGAAAAACTGTTTTTT
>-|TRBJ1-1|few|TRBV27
CASRKTVNTEAFF
TGTGCCAGCAGAAAGACAGTAAACACTGAAGCTTTCTTT
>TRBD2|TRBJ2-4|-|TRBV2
CASSRGVLAKNIQYF
TGTGCCAGCAGTCGGGGGGTCCTAGCCAAAAACATTCAGTACTTC
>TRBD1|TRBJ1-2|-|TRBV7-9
CASSPPGQGGIYGYTF
TGTGCCAGCAGCCCGCCGGGACAGGGGGGCATTTATGGCTACACCTTC
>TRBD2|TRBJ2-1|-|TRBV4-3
CASSPRTSGSSSEQFF
TGCGCCAGCAGCCCCCGGACTAGCGGGAGTAGTAGTGAGCAGTTCTTC
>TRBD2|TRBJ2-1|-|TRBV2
CASSVVGLATYNEQFF
TGTGCCAGCAGTGTCGTTGGACTAGCGACGTACAATGAGCAGTTCTTC
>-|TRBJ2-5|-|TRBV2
CASNLRRGPQETQYF
TGTGCCAGCAACCTGAGGCGGGGGCCCCAAGAGACCCAGTACTTC
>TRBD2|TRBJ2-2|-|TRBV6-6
CASSHGLVPGELFF
TGTGCCAGCAGTCACGGACTAGTCCCCGGGGAGCTGTTTTTT
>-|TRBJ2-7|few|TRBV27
CASSLRARGLYEQYF
TGTGCCAGCAGTTTACGGGCACGGGGGCTATACGAGCAGTACTTC
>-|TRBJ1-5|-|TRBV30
CAWDKGVSGQPQHF
TGTGCCTGGGACAAGGGGGTTTCTGGTCAGCCCCAGCATTTT
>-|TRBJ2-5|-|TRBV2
CASSSEGQETQYF
TGTGCCAGCAGTTCGGAGGGGCAGGAGACCCAGTACTTC
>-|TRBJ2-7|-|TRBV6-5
CASRSGATYEQYF
TGTGCCAGCAGGTCCGGGGCCACCTACGAGCAGTACTTC
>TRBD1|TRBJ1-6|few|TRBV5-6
CASSFIQGMRSPLHF
TGTGCCAGCAGCTTTATACAGGGGATGCGGTCACCCCTCCACTTT
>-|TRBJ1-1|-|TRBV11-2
CASSFSIGAEAFF
TGTGCCAGCAGCTTTTCAATCGGGGCTGAAGCTTTCTTT
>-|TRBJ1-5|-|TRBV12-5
CASGLAKTGSYPYSNQPQHF
TGTGCTAGTGGTTTGGCTAAGACAGGTTCTTACCCTTATAGCAATCAGCCCCAGCATTTT